This T cell receptor beta chain was profiled in a study of regulatory T cells in long-lasting Graves disease. Time point noted: persistent/refractory GD, antithyroid drugs over 5 years with positive TRAb. Making the TCR library involved RNA that had been extracted from PBMCs. Building of the TCR beta libraries involved iRepertoire HTBI primers and Arm-PCR of CDR3 regions. One entry per CDR3 protein, called by TCRdb with MiXCR from the multiplex PCR reads. The sample has roughly 500,000 distinct CDR3 sequences; about 22% are singletons. V shed 4 bases and J shed 0 bases, with 6 bases lying between them. The length of the CDR3 is 13 residues. From germline, CDR1 is SGHDN and CDR2 FVKESK. In its sample, this clonotype was seen many times.

The sequence came from a female donor with Graves disease. This sequence joins TRBV14 and TRBJ1-1; D gene unclear. Sample: peripheral blood mononuclear cells (PBMCs), taken when the disease was refractory, from a patient treated with antithyroid drugs. The CDR3 region is CASSPYMNTEAFF. CDR3 coding DNA: TGTGCCAGCAGCCCCTATATGAACACTGAAGCTTTCTTT.